The 26 T cell receptor beta chains listed next were all sequenced from one sample in a study of patients and donors after allogeneic stem cell transplantation. TCRdb analysed the RT-PCR reads with MiXCR anew, one entry per CDR3 protein. In the table there are some 880,000 distinct CDR3 sequences, about 20% of which are singletons. The sequencing input was blood, either unsorted or a sorted T cell fraction (not recorded which). All receptors derive from a human donor who was either an allogeneic HSCT recipient or a stem cell or donor lymphocyte infusion donor (not recorded which). It is not recorded whose cells these are; they may come from a transplant donor.

The genes are TRBV10-3 and TRBJ2-2, with 9 bases fitting TRBD2. CDR1 is ENHRY and CDR2 is SYGVKD in the germline V gene. The CDR3 covers 16 residues. Trimming took 7 bases from V and 0 from J; bases not matched to a gene: 6. In nucleotides, the CDR3 is TGTGCCATCAATCCAGCGGGGGGTCCGAACACCGGGGAGCTGTTTTTT. The encoded protein is CAINPAGGPNTGELFF.

The table lists this clonotype with a few counts. The chain combines TRBV11-1 with TRBJ2-2; D may match TRBD1 or TRBD2 (5 bases each). Germline V lookup: CDR1 SGHAT, CDR2 FQDESV (reference sequence). The CDR3 consists of 15 residues. Trimming removed 5 bases from V and 6 bases from J, with 16 bases in between. In nucleotides, the CDR3 is TGTGCCAGCAGCCTGGGGCGAGGGTTTTCCGGGGAGCTGTTTTTT. It yields the protein CASSLGRGFSGELFF.

This clonotype was seen repeatedly, ten times or more. V and J are TRBV29-1 and TRBJ2-7, with TRBD2 matching over 8 bases. The germline V gene encodes CDR1 SQVTM and CDR2 ANQGSEA. After removal of 6 bases from V and 4 bases from J, the junction contained 8 bases not matched to a gene. This CDR3 contains 13 residues. CDR3 DNA: TGCAGCGTCGGGCCTAGCGGGCCATACGAGCAGTACTTC. Its protein product is CSVGPSGPYEQYF.

This clonotype was recorded a few times. The chain couples TRBV10-3 to TRBJ1-4; D is possibly TRBD1 (5 bases). Between the trimmed V and J ends, which lost 6 bases and 6 bases, there was a span of 17 bases. Per germline, CDR1 ENHRY and CDR2 SYGVKD. There are 15 residues in the CDR3. The DNA of the CDR3 is TGTGCCATCAGCCAGGACACCTCCGACGATGAAAAACTGTTTTTT. Amino acids: CAISQDTSDDEKLFF.

This clonotype turned up a few times. The chain is built from TRBV12-3 or TRBV12-4 and TRBJ1-1; 8 bases align to TRBD1. J lost 10 bases, V lost 6 bases, and 7 bases had no gene match. There are 12 residues in the CDR3. For the CDR3, the DNA is TGTGCCAGCAGGGACAGGGCGCGGCGAGCTTTCTTT. It is translated as CASRDRARRAFF.

This clonotype was seen a handful of times. CDR3 nucleotide sequence: TGCGCCAGCACCCGGACTACTCTTACCGGGGAGCTGTTTTTT. Translated, it gives CASTRTTLTGELFF. The chain joins TRBV10-2 to TRBJ2-2; possible D gene TRBD2, 6 bases. This CDR3 contains 14 residues. Germline V gene sequence: CDR1 WSHSY, CDR2 SAAADI. Trimming stripped 7 bases from V and 5 bases from J, with 14 bases between.

In this sample, this clonotype turned up a few times. The rearrangement joins TRBV29-1 to TRBJ2-5, with D tentatively TRBD2 (6 bases). CDR1 SQVTM and CDR2 ANQGSEA come from the germline V gene. There are 12 residues in the CDR3. V was trimmed by 0 bases and J by 10 bases, leaving 12 bases between them. This CDR3 reads CSVEERAGGQYF. The CDR3 nucleotides are TGCAGCGTTGAAGAGAGGGCCGGGGGCCAGTACTTC.

CDR3 amino acids: CASSAFGLGFQETQYF. As DNA, the CDR3 is TGTGCCAGCAGTGCGTTTGGGTTGGGGTTTCAGGAGACCCAGTACTTC. The chain carries TRBV2 and TRBJ2-5, with no clear D. Trimming left V 4 bases short and J 5 bases short, with 20 bases between. Germline V gene data show CDR1 as SNHLY and CDR2 as FYNNEI. The CDR3 loop spans 16 amino acids.

The V gene is TRBV15, the J gene TRBJ2-5; D is uncertain. The ends were cut back, 0 bases at V and 2 bases at J, with 7 bases in the middle. Germline CDR1 and CDR2: LNHNV and YYDKDF (reference sequence). This CDR3 spans 14 amino acids. CDR3 loop: CATSRDRGQETQYF. In nucleotides, the CDR3 is TGTGCCACCAGCAGAGATAGAGGACAAGAGACCCAGTACTTC.

This clonotype was seen only a few times. The rearrangement links TRBV12-3 or TRBV12-4 to TRBJ2-2, with D possibly being TRBD1 (6 bases). This CDR3 has 15 residues. The V end was cut by 7 bases, the J end by 5 bases, with 17 bases between. CDR3 DNA: TGTGCCAGCAAGGGGCCAAGGGGGTATACCGGGGAGCTGTTTTTT. This gives the protein CASKGPRGYTGELFF.

The rearrangement joins TRBV20-1 to TRBJ2-3; D is ambiguous. V was pared by 4 bases and J by 6 bases, with 8 bases between. This CDR3 is 11 amino acids long. Germline values: CDR1 DFQATT, CDR2 SNEGSKA (reference sequence). CDR3 in DNA: TGCAGTGCTAACTCCGGGGATACGCAGTATTTT. Its translation is CSANSGDTQYF.

This clonotype has more than one count but fewer than ten. The V and J genes are TRBV5-1 and TRBJ1-1; D gene uncertain. Trimming left V 3 bases short and J 1 base short, with 13 bases between. CDR1 is SGHRS and CDR2 is YFSETQ in the germline V gene. The CDR3 covers 15 residues. For the CDR3, the DNA is TGCGCCAGCAGCTATGACCCGGTTCAGAACACTGAAGCTTTCTTT. It codes for CASSYDPVQNTEAFF.

V usage is TRBV20-1 and J usage is TRBJ2-7, with 7 bases that match TRBD2. Trimming took 0 bases from V and 9 from J; bases not matched to a gene: 2. The CDR3 runs to 11 residues. The germline V gene encodes CDR1 DFQATT and CDR2 SNEGSKA (reference sequence). The CDR3 region is CSARDREGQYF. The CDR3 DNA sequence: TGCAGTGCTAGAGATAGGGAGGGGCAGTACTTC.

The sample holds many counts of this clonotype. The gene calls are TRBV12-3 or TRBV12-4 and TRBJ1-5; no reliable D call. V was cut by 2 bases and J by 7 bases, with 12 bases left in between. CDR3 size: 14 residues. CDR3 sequence: CASSLLGLSQPQHF. The CDR3 nucleotides read TGTGCCAGCAGTTTACTGGGGTTGAGCCAGCCCCAGCATTTT.

This clonotype was recorded many times. V is TRBV29-1 and J is TRBJ1-1; 8 bases are shared with TRBD1. The CDR3 has 13 amino acids. J was trimmed by 1 base and V by 7 bases; bases with no gene match: 5. Germline V gives CDR1 SQVTM, CDR2 ANQGSEA. The CDR3 sequence is CSAAGTGNTEAFF. The CDR3 DNA reads as TGCAGCGCCGCCGGGACAGGGAACACTGAAGCTTTCTTT.

In this sample, this clonotype turned up a few times. The chain carries TRBV5-1 and TRBJ1-2, with no clear D. With 4 bases removed from V and 2 bases from J, the gap between germline ends came to 9 bases. The CDR3 covers 13 residues. In germline, CDR1 is SGHRS, CDR2 YFSETQ. The CDR3 DNA follows: TGCGCCAGCAGCAACGCCGAAAACTATGGCTACACCTTC. Translation gives CASSNAENYGYTF. The entire variable domain, with the rest obtained from reference TRBV5-1 and TRBJ1-2, is as follows: KAGVTQTPRYLIKTRGQQVTLSCSPISGHRSVSWYQQTPGQGLQFLFEYFSETQRNKGNFPGRFSGRQFSNSRSEMNVSTLELGDSALYLCASSNAENYGYTFGSGTRLTVV.

This clonotype was counted only a few times. J is TRBJ2-3 and V is TRBV10-3, with D unclear. The V gene lost 10 bases and the J gene lost 2 bases, with 16 bases spanning the gap. The CDR3 runs to 14 residues. Germline assignment: CDR1 ENHRY and CDR2 SYGVKD. For the CDR3, the DNA is TGTGCCACCAAACACCCACCTTTCACAGATACGCAGTATTTT. Translation: CATKHPPFTDTQYF.

This clonotype is a singleton in its sample. The gene calls are TRBV5-4 and TRBJ2-3; TRBD2 aligns across 7 bases. The germline V gene encodes CDR1 SGHNT and CDR2 YYREEE (reference sequence). This CDR3 has 17 amino acids. The junction had 7 bases not matched to a gene; V was cut back by 0 bases and J by 0 bases. The CDR3 bases are TGTGCCAGCAGCTTGGAGGTCCTGGGGGGGAGCACAGATACGCAGTATTTT. The encoded protein is CASSLEVLGGSTDTQYF.

In this sample, this clonotype turned up a few times. This chain links TRBV11-2 with TRBJ2-7, with a weak D call TRBD2 (5 bases). Trimming left V 1 base short and J 4 bases short, with 8 bases between. CDR1 is SGHAT, CDR2 FQNNGV, per germline. CDR3 length: 13 residues. DNA of the CDR3: TGTGCCAGCAGCTTAGTCCGGGAATACGAGCAGTACTTC. Its translation is CASSLVREYEQYF.

This clonotype was observed a handful of times. The J gene is TRBJ1-5, the V gene TRBV15; tentatively, D is TRBD1 (5 bases). Germline CDR1 reads LNHNV; CDR2 reads YYDKDF (reference sequence). The V end lost 0 bases, the J end lost 11 bases, and 14 bases lay between the germline ends. There are 14 residues in the CDR3. CDR3 sequence: CATSRETQGGAQHF. DNA of the CDR3: TGTGCCACCAGCAGAGAGACTCAGGGAGGGGCCCAGCATTTT.

The V and J genes are TRBV10-3 and TRBJ1-1; D ambiguous. The V and J ends lost 10 bases and 5 bases respectively, with 17 bases between them. Germline V CDR1 and CDR2: ENHRY, SYGVKD. The CDR3 runs to 13 residues. CDR3 sequence (DNA): TGTGCCAGCCTGAGTAGTTTTGGAACTGAAGCTTTCTTT. It is translated as CASLSSFGTEAFF.

The gene calls are TRBV5-5 and TRBJ2-7; D is undetermined. Trimming removed 4 bases from V and 2 bases from J, with 13 bases in between. The CDR3 covers 14 residues. From germline, CDR1 is SGHKS and CDR2 YYEKEE (reference sequence). The CDR3 DNA reads as TGTGCCAGCAGCCCGTCCCCTGGGACCTACGAGCAGTACTTC. It specifies CASSPSPGTYEQYF.

The chain joins TRBV14 to TRBJ2-1; tentative D call: TRBD1 (5 bases). CDR1 is SGHDN, CDR2 FVKESK, per germline. The length of the CDR3 is 15 residues. V was clipped by 4 bases and J by 7 bases, with 17 bases between them. CDR3 region: CASSPDRMEWNEQFF. The CDR3 bases are TGTGCCAGCAGCCCTGACAGAATGGAGTGGAATGAGCAGTTCTTC.

This clonotype was seen more than once but under ten times. The chain couples TRBV7-8 to TRBJ1-4; D may be TRBD1 (6 bases). The CDR3 sequence is 16 residues long. V was trimmed by 0 bases and J by 3 bases, leaving 11 bases between them. The germline CDR1 and CDR2 sequences are SGHVS and FQNEAQ. Written as DNA, the CDR3 is TGTGCCAGCAGCTTAGCGGGGGGCAGGGCTAATGAAAAACTGTTTTTT. This gives the protein CASSLAGGRANEKLFF.

This clonotype was observed a handful of times. The rearrangement links TRBV20-1 to TRBJ1-5, with 8 bases matching TRBD1. The germline gives CDR1 DFQATT, CDR2 SNEGSKA (reference sequence). V was pared by 1 base and J by 6 bases, with 5 bases of the junction left unmatched. CDR3 size: 14 residues. CDR3: CSARGTGIGQPQHF. The DNA for the CDR3 is TGCAGTGCTAGAGGGACAGGGATAGGTCAGCCCCAGCATTTT.

This clonotype was observed a handful of times. This sequence joins TRBV12-3 or TRBV12-4 and TRBJ2-1, with no clear D. The CDR3 extends over 13 amino acids. Between the trimmed V and J ends, which lost 3 bases and 10 bases, there was a span of 13 bases. The CDR3 here is CASSLSRAGEQFF. The CDR3 DNA follows: TGTGCCAGCAGTTTGAGCCGCGCTGGGGAGCAGTTCTTC.